The clone carrying this T cell receptor (beta chain) was counted a single time. The entry originates in a study of CD8 T cells in Susac syndrome. With random hexamers, reverse transcription was performed on about 0.5 to 1 ug of RNA. TCRdb itself ran the immunoSEQ multiplex PCR reads through MiXCR, one entry per CDR3 protein. The repertoire has approximately 110,000 distinct CDR3 sequences, more than 80% of them found once; the top ten carry roughly 0.3%. Germline trimming cut 6 bases from V and 2 bases from J; bases unmatched to any gene: 2. Germline CDR1 MNHEY, CDR2 SVGAGI. The CDR3 runs 13 residues.

This chain links TRBV6-5 with TRBJ2-5, with 8 nucleotides matching TRBD1. The sequencing sample was made of CD8+ T cells from PBMCs. This clonotype originated in a human donor with multiple sclerosis. The CDR3 loop is CASRWTGQETQYF. The CDR3 nucleotides are TGTGCCAGCAGATGGACAGGGCAAGAGACCCAGTACTTC.